This T cell receptor (beta chain) is from a study of control samples from healthy donors and cancer patients. The germline V and J ends were trimmed by 3 bases and 0 bases, with 6 bases remaining between them. Looked up from germline, CDR1 is MGHRA and CDR2 is YSYEKL. The CDR3 is 15 residues long. The data were produced by immunoSEQ multiplex PCR, yet TCRdb's version contains in-frame clones alone and is incomplete. Of approximately 100,000 clones listed, about nine tenths were seen once; the top ten hold around 20%. The chain links TRBV4-1 to TRBJ1-6; no clear D. The specimen sequenced was blood. The sequence came from a man aged 25-45 years in good health. The CDR3 region is CASSHGYSYNSPLHF. The CDR3 DNA follows: TGCGCCAGCAGCCACGGCTACTCCTATAATTCACCCCTCCACTTT.